This T cell receptor beta chain was observed in a study of identical twins. Study results and caveats: Twins' excess sharing was less marked for out-of-frame beta sequences. For monozygotic twins, models underestimated out-of-frame TCR alpha sharing.

This clonotype showed up many times. Its antigen is unidentified. Each CDR3 protein is one row after TCRdb ran MiXCR on the 5' RACE reads. In the table there are 690,000 or so distinct CDR3 sequences, roughly 6% of which are singletons. Every sampled donor was Caucasian and healthy. This sequence originates from a man between 18 and 35 years old in good health. Sequenced material: naive T cells sorted from blood.

The CDR3 sequence is CATSGAGVGTDTQYF. As DNA, the CDR3 is TGTGCCACCAGTGGGGCGGGAGTGGGCACAGATACGCAGTATTTT. V gene TRBV24-1 combines with J gene TRBJ2-3; 7 positions match TRBD2. This CDR3 has 15 residues. Per germline, CDR1 KGHDR and CDR2 SFDVKD. The junction had 5 bases not matched to a gene; V was cut back by 5 bases and J by 1 base.